Included here is one TCR beta chain sequence, with context. The antigen remains undetermined. One end of the junction is discordant with germline, which a read error may explain. The table came from immunoSEQ multiplex PCR; TCRdb's copy has only in-frame clones and leaves some out. The sample carries tens of thousands of clones, 80% to 90% recorded once. The sample belongs to a study of T cell responses to AZD1222 COVID-19 vaccine. Overall study results and limits: Repertoire sampling happened only post peak T cell response. Spike-specific TCR repertoires showed rising breadth and depth after two AZD1222 doses. Vaccine-associated CD4 TCRs spanned spike, dominant at 160-218 and 743-854.

This CDR3 is 14 amino acids long. Per germline, CDR1 SEHNR and CDR2 FQNEAQ (reference sequence). The sample consisted of peripheral blood, taken on day 0 of AZD1222 vaccination. V and J are TRBV7-9 and TRBJ2-7; perhaps TRBD1 as D (6 bases). The sequence was collected from an adult in good health. The CDR3 spells CVSSFQGSVYEQYF. CDR3 bases: TGTGTCAGCAGCTTCCAGGGGAGTGTTTACGAGCAGTACTTC.